The rows below give T cell receptor beta chains drawn from one sample of a study of T cell changes during pregnancy in multiple sclerosis. Repertoires were generated with immunoSEQ multiplex PCR, while TCRdb's copy carries only in-frame clones and drops some. The sample lists 60,000 or so clones; roughly 95% were seen once. The material sequenced was CD4+ T cells from peripheral blood mononuclear cells, taken before pregnancy. The receptors come from a female donor with multiple sclerosis, enrolled in a pregnancy study. CDR3s include the opening cysteine and the closing phenylalanine or tryptophan. The order of the fields is J gene, D gene, V gene, CDR3 protein. The D gene is left open where the match is weak.

TRBJ2-5 NA TRBV21-1 CASSKDTRGPETQYF
TRBJ2-3 NA TRBV27 CASSPIQRYTDTQYF
TRBJ1-5 TRBD1 TRBV29-1 CSVRQGGGNQPQHF
TRBJ2-5 NA TRBV6-6 CASSYDKLTRETQYF
TRBJ1-3 NA TRBV9 CASSVDRAGNTIYF
TRBJ2-3 TRBD2 TRBV10-3 CAIRDSGRGDTQYF
TRBJ2-2 TRBD2 TRBV4-2 CASSQGLAGGTGELFF
TRBJ2-3 NA TRBV6-1 CASSVRGDTQYF
TRBJ1-5 NA TRBV29-1 CSLPGWECYQPQHF
TRBJ2-7 NA TRBV5-1 CASSLGGGTYEQYF
TRBJ2-7 TRBD2 TRBV5-4 CASSFGLAGGEQYF
TRBJ2-2 NA TRBV18 CASSPAGWDLNTGELFF
TRBJ2-7 NA TRBV19 CASSVTTTKSSYEQYF
TRBJ2-7 NA TRBV7-9 CASSTIGAHSYEQYF
TRBJ1-2 TRBD1 TRBV11-2 CASRQGADGYTF
TRBJ2-7 NA TRBV6-5 CASSYLRGRSSYEQYF
TRBJ2-1 NA TRBV11-1 CASSINGHREQFF
TRBJ2-7 TRBD1 TRBV19 CASRKTGRYEQYF
TRBJ1-5 TRBD1 TRBV10-2 CASSESTGISNQPQHF
TRBJ2-5 NA TRBV6-5 CASSYEGSETQYF
TRBJ2-5 NA TRBV14 CASSQFGSSGIQLETQYF
TRBJ2-6 NA TRBV5-1 CASSLLSGANVLTF
TRBJ2-5 TRBD1 TRBV6-5 CASRPDRGRQETQYF
TRBJ1-5 NA TRBV18 CASSEIRNQPQHF
TRBJ2-7 TRBD2 TRBV9 CASSVGASGSVYDEQYF
TRBJ2-5 TRBD1 TRBV4-2 CASSPETGFEWTQYF
TRBJ2-7 TRBD2 TRBV19 CASSILAGLSYEQYF
TRBJ2-1 NA TRBV19 CASSSREWYNEQFF
TRBJ1-5 NA TRBV19 CATHPSRANQPQHF
TRBJ2-3 TRBD2 TRBV14 CASSQTSGGTDTQYF
TRBJ2-7 NA TRBV19 CASSSSGNRAYEQYF
TRBJ1-4 NA TRBV5-4 CASSLSPGGNEKLFF
TRBJ1-2 NA TRBV5-6 CASSLRQVGGGYTF
TRBJ2-3 NA TRBV9 CASSPPAGPSTDTQYF
TRBJ1-1 TRBD1 TRBV2 CASSRTGVGTEAFF
TRBJ2-7 NA TRBV14 CASSQGGVGEQYF
TRBJ1-5 NA TRBV9 CASSPNSAGQPQHF
TRBJ2-1 TRBD2 TRBV5-1 CASSPLAGFNEQFF